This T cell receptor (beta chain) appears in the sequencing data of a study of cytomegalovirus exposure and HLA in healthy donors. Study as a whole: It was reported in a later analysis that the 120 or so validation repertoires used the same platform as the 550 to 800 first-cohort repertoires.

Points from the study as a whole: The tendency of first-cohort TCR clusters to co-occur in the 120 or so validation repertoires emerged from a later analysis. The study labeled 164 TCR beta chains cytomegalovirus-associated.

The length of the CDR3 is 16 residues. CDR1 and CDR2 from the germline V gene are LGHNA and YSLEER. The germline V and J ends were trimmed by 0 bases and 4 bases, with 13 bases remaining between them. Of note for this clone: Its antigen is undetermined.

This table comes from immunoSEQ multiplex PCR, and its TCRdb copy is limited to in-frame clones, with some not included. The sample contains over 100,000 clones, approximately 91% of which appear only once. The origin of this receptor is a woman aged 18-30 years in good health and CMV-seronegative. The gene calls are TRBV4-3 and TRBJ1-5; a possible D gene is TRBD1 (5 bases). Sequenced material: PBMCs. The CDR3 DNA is TGCGCCAGCAGCCAAGATCTACAGGATGGGAATCAGCCCCAGCATTTT. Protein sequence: CASSQDLQDGNQPQHF.